The 28 T cell receptor beta chains reported below all come from one sample, sequenced in a study of control samples from healthy donors and cancer patients (dated by TCRdb to 2019 to 2021). Library preparation employed the immunoSEQ multiplex PCR assay. As stored in TCRdb, this immuneACCESS dataset retains in-frame rearrangements with V and J assigned. A fraction of the clones does not appear; measured against another copy, unresolved V genes explain less than half of the discrepancy, and the remainder lacks a known reason. Present in this sample are fewer than 70,000 clones, less than 95% of which were seen just once. Clones ranked in the top ten supply approximately 4.3% of the sample. The source material was blood. The source is a man between 25 and 39 years old in good health.

The V call is TRBV19, the J call TRBJ2-2; 9 positions match TRBD2. After removal of 6 bases from V and 7 bases from J, the junction contained 6 bases not matched to a gene. The V gene's germline CDR1 is LNHDA and CDR2 SQIVND (reference sequence). The CDR3 consists of 14 residues. This chain's CDR3 is CASRREGFIGELFF. The CDR3 DNA sequence: TGTGCCAGTAGGCGGGAGGGATTCATCGGGGAGCTGTTTTTT. The variable domain in full, completed from reference TRBV19 and TRBJ2-2, reads DGGITQSPKYLFRKEGQNVTLSCEQNLNHDAMYWYRQDPGQGLRLIYYSQIVNDFQKGDIAEGYSVSREKKESFPLTVTSAQKNPTAFYLCASRREGFIGELFFGEGSRLTVL.

The chain combines TRBV6-2 or TRBV6-3 with TRBJ1-1, with TRBD1 as a possible D gene (6 bases). Germline V gene sequence: CDR1 MNHEY, CDR2 SVGEGT. V dropped 5 bases and J dropped 4 bases, with 11 bases sitting between them. The CDR3 has 13 amino acids. The CDR3 loop is CASSNTGFTEAFF. The DNA of the CDR3 is TGTGCCAGCAGTAATACAGGGTTCACTGAAGCTTTCTTT.

The J gene is TRBJ1-4, the V gene TRBV7-2; D possibly corresponds to TRBD1 (5 bases). The CDR3 extends over 14 amino acids. The germline gives CDR1 SGHTA, CDR2 FQGNSA. V was cut by 5 bases and J by 11 bases, with 18 bases left in between. This chain's CDR3 is CASSNSGLGGKLFF. CDR3 nucleotides: TGTGCCAGCAGCAATAGTGGGTTGGGGGGGAAACTGTTTTTT.

V and J are TRBV21-1 and TRBJ2-7; TRBD1 is the table's D call and was not checked against the DNA. TRBV21-1 represents a pseudogene. The CDR3 has 12 residues. The CDR3 DNA sequence: TGTGCCAGCAGGACAGGGAGGAGTTGTCGGTACTTC. The encoded protein is CASRTGRSCRYF.

V gene TRBV28 combines with J gene TRBJ1-1, with a possible D match to TRBD1 (5 bases). This CDR3 contains 15 residues. Trimming removed 5 bases at V and 1 base at J, with 14 bases between. CDR1 and CDR2 from the germline V gene are MDHEN and SYDVKM. Here the CDR3 reads CASSLGGGANTEAFF. The CDR3 bases are TGTGCCAGCAGTCTTGGAGGAGGGGCGAACACTGAAGCTTTCTTT.

The chain combines TRBV28 with TRBJ1-1; 9 bases align to TRBD1. Germline CDR1 and CDR2: MDHEN and SYDVKM. V trimming: 6 bases; J trimming: 11 bases; junction bases outside the gene matches: 13. CDR3 length: 14 amino acids. CDR3 in DNA: TGTGCCAGCAGCAACCGGGACAGGGAGGTAGGGGCTTTCTTT. Translated, it gives CASSNRDREVGAFF.

In this sample, this clone turned up once. The chain uses TRBV30 and TRBJ1-2, with a weak D call TRBD1 (5 bases). Germline values: CDR1 GTSNPN, CDR2 SVGIG (reference sequence). This CDR3 has 12 amino acids. V lost 1 base, J lost 4 bases, and 7 bases lay in between. DNA for the CDR3: TGTGCCTGGAGTGATGACAGCTATGGCTACACCTTC. This codes for CAWSDDSYGYTF.

This chain connects TRBV19 to TRBJ2-3, with 7 bases fitting TRBD2. V dropped 5 bases and J dropped 2; count of bases not matched to a gene: 7. Germline loops: CDR1 LNHDA, CDR2 SQIVND (reference sequence). This CDR3 region has 15 residues. DNA for the CDR3: TGTGCCAGTAGTTTGGGACTACACTCCACAGATACGCAGTATTTT. As protein: CASSLGLHSTDTQYF.

The chain joins TRBV5-5 to TRBJ1-3, with 9 bases lining up with TRBD1. Looked up from germline, CDR1 is SGHKS and CDR2 is YYEKEE (reference sequence). Germline trimming cut 4 bases from V and 0 bases from J; bases unmatched to any gene: 8. The CDR3 is 17 residues long. CDR3 nucleotides: TGTGCCAGCAGCGGACGGGACAGGGAATACTCTGGAAACACCATATATTTT. It codes for CASSGRDREYSGNTIYF.

The chain recombines TRBV28 with TRBJ1-1; unclear D gene. Germline CDR1 MDHEN, CDR2 SYDVKM. Trimming left V 5 bases short and J 0 bases short, with 13 bases between. CDR3 length equals 15 residues. CDR3 amino acids: CASSTPGGMNTEAFF. As DNA, the CDR3 is TGTGCCAGCAGTACCCCGGGCGGGATGAACACTGAAGCTTTCTTT. The full variable domain, in which reference TRBV28 and TRBJ1-1 provide the parts outside the CDR3, is DVKVTQSSRYLVKRTGEKVFLECVQDMDHENMFWYRQDPGLGLRLIYFSYDVKMKEKGDIPEGYSVSREKKERFSLILESASTNQTSMYLCASSTPGGMNTEAFFGQGTRLTVV.

This clone appeared once. This chain connects TRBV7-3 to TRBJ2-3; TRBD2 might be the D (5 bases). Germline CDR1 and CDR2: SGHTA and FQGTGA. The CDR3 covers 12 residues. Trimming removed 5 bases at V and 5 bases at J, with 8 bases between. CDR3 DNA: TGTGCCAGCAGCGAGGGTGGAGATACGCAGTATTTT. This translates into CASSEGGDTQYF.

The chain carries TRBV9 and TRBJ2-6; D is ambiguous. The V end was cut by 4 bases, the J end by 2 bases, with 7 bases between. The CDR3 is 14 residues long. CDR1 and CDR2 (germline): SGDLS, YYNGEE. DNA of the CDR3: TGTGCCAGCAGCCCTCCCCCTGGGGCCAACGTCCTGACTTTC. It encodes CASSPPPGANVLTF.

This clone showed up just once. Other DNA sequences within the sample encode an identical CDR3. The CDR3 loop reads CASSTEARRGTEAFF. In DNA form, the CDR3 reads TGCGCCAGCAGCACCGAGGCCCGGCGGGGGACTGAAGCTTTCTTT. The chain joins TRBV5-1 to TRBJ1-1; D possibly corresponds to TRBD1 (5 bases). This CDR3 has 15 amino acids. Germline V gene sequence: CDR1 SGHRS, CDR2 YFSETQ. The ends were cut back, 4 bases at V and 5 bases at J, with 18 bases in the middle.

The chain recombines TRBV7-6 with TRBJ2-1, with TRBD2 matching over 7 bases. The junction had 8 bases not matched to a gene; V was cut back by 5 bases and J by 4 bases. The CDR3 consists of 15 residues. The V gene's germline CDR1 is SGHVS and CDR2 FNYEAQ. The CDR3 bases are TGTGCCAGCAGCCCAGCGGGACCCATTTACAATGAGCAGTTCTTC. Residues: CASSPAGPIYNEQFF.

The J gene is TRBJ2-1, the V gene TRBV6-5; D perhaps matches TRBD1 (6 bases). The CDR3 loop spans 13 amino acids. V was clipped by 5 bases and J by 7 bases, with 12 bases between them. Germline V gene lookup returns CDR1 MNHEY and CDR2 SVGAGI. As DNA, the CDR3 is TGTGCCAGCAGTACGCAGGGGAGAAATGAGCAGTTCTTC. Its translation: CASSTQGRNEQFF.

CDR3 nucleotide sequence: TGCGCCAGCAAAGGGAGGAACAGGGGACGAGAGACCCAGTACTTC. Protein sequence: CASKGRNRGRETQYF. V usage is TRBV5-1 and J usage is TRBJ2-5, with a tentative D call TRBD1 (7 bases). Germline loops: CDR1 SGHRS, CDR2 YFSETQ. V gave up 6 bases and J gave up 4 bases, with 19 bases separating them. The CDR3 totals 15 residues.

This clone was seen a single time. V and J are TRBV6-5 and TRBJ1-1; D gene unclear. Germline CDR1 is MNHEY and CDR2 is SVGAGI. V dropped 0 bases and J dropped 7 bases, with 9 bases sitting between them. This CDR3 region has 13 residues. This CDR3 is CASSYSGGREAFF. CDR3 nucleotides: TGTGCCAGCAGTTACTCTGGAGGCCGTGAAGCTTTCTTT.

This chain uses TRBV4-1 with TRBJ1-1, with D perhaps TRBD1 (5 bases). This CDR3 contains 14 residues. V gave up 1 base and J gave up 2 bases, with 8 bases separating them. Germline CDR1 MGHRA, CDR2 YSYEKL. The CDR3 sequence: CASSQATGNTEAFF. CDR3 sequence (DNA): TGCGCCAGCAGCCAAGCTACAGGTAACACTGAAGCTTTCTTT.

The chain carries TRBV2 and TRBJ1-2, with D hard to call. With 6 bases removed from V and 2 bases from J, the gap between germline ends came to 4 bases. CDR1 and CDR2 (germline): SNHLY, FYNNEI. CDR3 length equals 11 residues. CDR3 residues: CASSFNYGYTF. As DNA, the CDR3 is TGTGCCAGCAGCTTCAACTATGGCTACACCTTC.

The CDR3 sequence: CASSSSQNQPQHF. Here the CDR3 DNA reads TGTGCCAGCAGCTCATCGCAGAATCAGCCCCAGCATTTT. The V and J genes are TRBV7-8 and TRBJ1-5; D uncertain. Between the trimmed V and J ends, which lost 4 bases and 4 bases, there was a span of 8 bases. CDR3 length: 13 amino acids. Germline V CDR1 and CDR2: SGHVS, FQNEAQ.

The chain uses TRBV5-1 and TRBJ1-1, with 10 bases that match TRBD1. The V and J ends lost 4 bases and 3 bases, in that order; junction bases with no gene match: 6. The CDR3 runs 15 residues. Per germline, CDR1 SGHRS and CDR2 YFSETQ. The CDR3 sequence is CASSIRTGGDTEAFF. The CDR3 nucleotides read TGCGCCAGCAGCATACGGACAGGGGGTGACACTGAAGCTTTCTTT.

This clone was detected once. J is TRBJ1-4 and V is TRBV25-1; D possibly corresponds to TRBD1 (6 bases). The CDR3 sequence is 15 residues long. V lost 1 base and J 7 bases, leaving 13 bases between the germline ends. Germline V CDR1 and CDR2: MGHDK, SYGVNS. The CDR3 region has the DNA TGTGCCAGCAGTGAATCATCAGGGGCCCGTGAAAAACTGTTTTTT. Its protein is CASSESSGAREKLFF.

The chain combines TRBV4-2 with TRBJ1-2; D not certain. V was trimmed by 0 bases and J by 8 bases, leaving 16 bases between them. This CDR3 has 15 amino acids. The germline V gene has CDR1 LGHNA and CDR2 YNFKEQ. The CDR3 region is CASSQEPSGKGGYTF. The CDR3 DNA reads as TGTGCCAGCAGCCAAGAACCGTCCGGGAAGGGCGGCTACACCTTC.

This clone was picked up a small number of times. The V call is TRBV19, the J call TRBJ1-6; D call uncertain. There are 12 residues in the CDR3. V was pared by 6 bases and J by 4 bases, with 4 bases between. The germline V gene encodes CDR1 LNHDA and CDR2 SQIVND (reference sequence). CDR3 DNA sequence: TGTGCCAGTAGCAATTATAATTCACCCCTCCACTTT. Its translation: CASSNYNSPLHF.

The rearrangement uses TRBV3-1 (or the pseudogene TRBV3-2) and TRBJ2-5, with TRBD2 matching 9 bases. The germline gives CDR1 LGHDT, CDR2 YNNKEL (reference sequence). The junction had 8 bases not matched to a gene; V was cut back by 0 bases and J by 0 bases. The CDR3 runs 18 residues. The CDR3 is CASSQDSASGKHQETQYF. Written as DNA, the CDR3 is TGTGCCAGCAGCCAAGATTCGGCTAGCGGGAAACACCAAGAGACCCAGTACTTC.

V and J are TRBV28 and TRBJ2-1, with 9 positions matching TRBD2. The germline CDR1 and CDR2 sequences are MDHEN and SYDVKM. V lost 1 base, J lost 7 bases, and 8 bases stayed unmatched. This CDR3 is 16 amino acids long. The CDR3 DNA follows: TGTGCCAGCAGTTTATCGGGGGCGGGAGGGTATAATGAGCAGTTCTTC. Its translation: CASSLSGAGGYNEQFF.

To note about this clone: The same CDR3 is also encoded by other DNA sequences in this sample. The V call is TRBV7-2, the J call TRBJ2-2; 9 nucleotides agree with TRBD2. CDR3 size: 15 residues. V shed 1 base, J shed 4 bases, and the junction held 1 base outside the gene matches. Germline V CDR1 and CDR2: SGHTA, FQGNSA. This CDR3 reads CASSLGGGATGELFF. The CDR3 bases are TGTGCCAGCAGCTTAGGCGGGGGGGCCACCGGGGAGCTGTTTTTT.

The chain combines TRBV27 with TRBJ2-1; D is perhaps TRBD2 (5 bases). V was trimmed by 0 bases and J by 9 bases, leaving 9 bases between them. This CDR3 has 13 residues. Germline V gene lookup returns CDR1 MNHEY and CDR2 SMNVEV (reference sequence). CDR3 DNA: TGTGCCAGCAGTTTATCGGGAGCGGCTGAGCAGTTCTTC. This gives the protein CASSLSGAAEQFF.